The sample holds a few counts of the clone carrying this T cell receptor (beta chain). The CDR3 is 15 amino acids. Trimming pared 5 bases from V and 1 base from J, leaving 12 bases between. In germline, CDR1 is MDHEN, CDR2 SYDVKM. This sample stems from a study of blood T cell repertoires in COVID-19. Study in general: Sites in the United States, Italy and Spain provided acute and convalescent COVID-19 samples. PBMCs, B-cell-depleted T cells, or T cells were the source of the cDNA or gDNA that made up the material.

In the original analysis: For nucleated cells, counts were estimated from reference gene primer amplification. Clones were sequenced by immunoSEQ multiplex PCR, and TCRdb holds only the in-frame ones, with some missing. V, J and clone size derive from that table, while D and trimming were established from the DNA sequence. The sample holds about 160,000 clones; roughly 73% are singletons and the top ten take about 3%. The rearrangement joins TRBV28 to TRBJ1-3, with D possibly being TRBD1 (6 bases). The specimen sequenced was peripheral blood. This TCR was recovered from a man between 65 and 80 years old with acute or convalescent COVID-19. The CDR3 region is CASSETGFSGNTIYF. CDR3 in DNA: TGTGCCAGCAGTGAAACAGGGTTTTCTGGAAACACCATATATTTT.